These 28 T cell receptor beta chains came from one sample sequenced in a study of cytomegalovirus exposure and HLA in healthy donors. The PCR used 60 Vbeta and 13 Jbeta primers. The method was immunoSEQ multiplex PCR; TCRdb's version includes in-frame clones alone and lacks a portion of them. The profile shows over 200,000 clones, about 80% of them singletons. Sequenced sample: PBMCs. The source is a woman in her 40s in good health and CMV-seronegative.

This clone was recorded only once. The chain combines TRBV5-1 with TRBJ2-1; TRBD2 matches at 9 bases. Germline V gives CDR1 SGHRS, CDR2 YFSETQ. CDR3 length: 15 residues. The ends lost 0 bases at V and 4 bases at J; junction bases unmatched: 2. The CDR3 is CASSLGGGAYNEQFF. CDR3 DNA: TGCGCCAGCAGCTTGGGCGGGGGGGCTTACAATGAGCAGTTCTTC.

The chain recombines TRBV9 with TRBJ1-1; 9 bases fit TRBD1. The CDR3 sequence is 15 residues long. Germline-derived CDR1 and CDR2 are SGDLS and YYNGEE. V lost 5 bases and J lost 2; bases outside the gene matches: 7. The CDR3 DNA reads TGTGCCAGCAGACCCGGGACAGGGAGAAACACTGAAGCTTTCTTT. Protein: CASRPGTGRNTEAFF.

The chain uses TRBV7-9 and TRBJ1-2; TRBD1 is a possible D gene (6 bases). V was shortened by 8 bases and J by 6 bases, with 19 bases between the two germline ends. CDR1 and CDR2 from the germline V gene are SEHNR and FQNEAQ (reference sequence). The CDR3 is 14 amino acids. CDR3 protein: CASGSGGRQNGYTF. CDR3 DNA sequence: TGTGCCAGCGGTTCGGGGGGCAGGCAGAATGGCTACACCTTC.

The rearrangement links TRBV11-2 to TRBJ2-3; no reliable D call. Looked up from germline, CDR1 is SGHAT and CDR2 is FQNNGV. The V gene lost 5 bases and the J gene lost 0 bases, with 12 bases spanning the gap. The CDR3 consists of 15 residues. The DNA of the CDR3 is TGTGCCAGCAGCGCCGTGCTAGATAGCACAGATACGCAGTATTTT. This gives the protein CASSAVLDSTDTQYF.

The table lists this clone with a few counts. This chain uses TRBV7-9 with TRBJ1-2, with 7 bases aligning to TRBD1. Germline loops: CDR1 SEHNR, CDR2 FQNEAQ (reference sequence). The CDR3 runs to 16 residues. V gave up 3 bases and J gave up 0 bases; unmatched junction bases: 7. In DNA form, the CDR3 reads TGTGCCAGCAGCTTCCGGGACAGTGAGGCTAACTATGGCTACACCTTC. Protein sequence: CASSFRDSEANYGYTF. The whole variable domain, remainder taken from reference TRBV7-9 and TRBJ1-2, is DTGVSQNPRHKITKRGQNVTFRCDPISEHNRLYWYRQTLGQGPEFLTYFQNEAQLEKSRLLSDRFSAERPKGSFSTLEIQRTEQGDSAMYLCASSFRDSEANYGYTFGSGTRLTVV.

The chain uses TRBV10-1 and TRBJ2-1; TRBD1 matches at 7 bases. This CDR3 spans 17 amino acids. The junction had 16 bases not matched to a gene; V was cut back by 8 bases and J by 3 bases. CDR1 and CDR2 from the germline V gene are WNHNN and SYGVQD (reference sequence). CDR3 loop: CASRGKYRGQDYNEQFF. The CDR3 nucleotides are TGCGCCAGCCGTGGGAAGTATAGGGGGCAAGACTACAATGAGCAGTTCTTC.

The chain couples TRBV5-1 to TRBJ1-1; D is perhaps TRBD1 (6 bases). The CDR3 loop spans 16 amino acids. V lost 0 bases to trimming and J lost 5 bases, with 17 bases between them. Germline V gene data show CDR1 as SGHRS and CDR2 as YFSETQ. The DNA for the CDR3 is TGCGCCAGCAGCTTGGCAGGGGAAGGCAGAGGGACTGAAGCTTTCTTT. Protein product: CASSLAGEGRGTEAFF.

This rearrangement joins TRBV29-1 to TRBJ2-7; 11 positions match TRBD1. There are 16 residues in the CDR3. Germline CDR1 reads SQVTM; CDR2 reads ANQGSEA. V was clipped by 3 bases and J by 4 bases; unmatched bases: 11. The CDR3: CSVEWTGTGGEYEQYF. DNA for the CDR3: TGCAGCGTTGAGTGGACAGGGACAGGGGGAGAATACGAGCAGTACTTC.

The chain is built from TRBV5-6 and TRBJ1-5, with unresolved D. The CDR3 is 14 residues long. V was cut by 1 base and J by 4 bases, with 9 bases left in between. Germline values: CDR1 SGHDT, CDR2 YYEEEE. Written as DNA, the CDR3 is TGTGCCAGCAGCTTGTTAACTGATAATCAGCCCCAGCATTTT. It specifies CASSLLTDNQPQHF.

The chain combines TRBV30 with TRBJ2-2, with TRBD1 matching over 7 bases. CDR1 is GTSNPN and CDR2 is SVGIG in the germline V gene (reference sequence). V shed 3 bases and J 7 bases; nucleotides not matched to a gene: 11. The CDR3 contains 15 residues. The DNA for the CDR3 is TGTGCCTGGAGCTCAGGGACAGACCGTAACGGGGAGCTGTTTTTT. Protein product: CAWSSGTDRNGELFF. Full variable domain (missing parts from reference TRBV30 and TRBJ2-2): SQTIHQWPATLVQPVGSPLSLECTVEGTSNPNLYWYRQAAGRGLQLLFYSVGIGQISSEVPQNLSASRPQDRQFILSSKKLLLSDSGFYLCAWSSGTDRNGELFFGEGSRLTVL.

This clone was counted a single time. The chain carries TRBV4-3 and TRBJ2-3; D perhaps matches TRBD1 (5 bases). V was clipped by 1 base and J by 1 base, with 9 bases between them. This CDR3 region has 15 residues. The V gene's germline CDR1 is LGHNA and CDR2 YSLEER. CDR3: CASSQGVGRTDTQYF. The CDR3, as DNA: TGCGCCAGCAGCCAAGGGGTGGGGCGCACAGATACGCAGTATTTT.

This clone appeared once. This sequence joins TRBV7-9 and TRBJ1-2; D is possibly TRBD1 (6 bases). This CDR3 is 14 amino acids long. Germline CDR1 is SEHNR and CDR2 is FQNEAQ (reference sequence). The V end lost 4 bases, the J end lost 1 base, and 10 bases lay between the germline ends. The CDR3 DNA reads TGTGCCAGCAGCTCACAGGGTAGTAACTATGGCTACACCTTC. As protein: CASSSQGSNYGYTF.

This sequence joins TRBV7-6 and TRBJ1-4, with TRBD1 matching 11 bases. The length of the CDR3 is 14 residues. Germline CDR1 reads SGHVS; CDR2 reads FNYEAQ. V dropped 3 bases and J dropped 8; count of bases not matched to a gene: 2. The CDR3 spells CASSLDRGQEKLFF. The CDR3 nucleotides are TGTGCCAGCAGCTTGGACAGGGGGCAGGAAAAACTGTTTTTT.

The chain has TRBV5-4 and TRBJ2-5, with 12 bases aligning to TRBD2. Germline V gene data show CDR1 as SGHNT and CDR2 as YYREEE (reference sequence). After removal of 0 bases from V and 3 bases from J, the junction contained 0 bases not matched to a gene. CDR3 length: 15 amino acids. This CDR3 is CASSLASGGEETQYF. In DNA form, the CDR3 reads TGTGCCAGCAGCTTGGCTAGCGGGGGGGAAGAGACCCAGTACTTC. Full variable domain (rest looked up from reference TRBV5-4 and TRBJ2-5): ETGVTQSPTHLIKTRGQQVTLRCSSQSGHNTVSWYQQALGQGPQFIFQYYREEENGRGNFPPRFSGLQFPNYSSELNVNALELDDSALYLCASSLASGGEETQYFGPGTRLLVL.

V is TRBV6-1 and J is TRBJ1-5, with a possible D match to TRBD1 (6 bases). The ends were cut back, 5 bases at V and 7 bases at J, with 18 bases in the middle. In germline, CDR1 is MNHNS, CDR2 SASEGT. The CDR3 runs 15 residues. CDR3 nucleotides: TGTGCCAGCAGTCCCATTGGGAGGGGGAGACAGCCCCAGCATTTT. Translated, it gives CASSPIGRGRQPQHF.

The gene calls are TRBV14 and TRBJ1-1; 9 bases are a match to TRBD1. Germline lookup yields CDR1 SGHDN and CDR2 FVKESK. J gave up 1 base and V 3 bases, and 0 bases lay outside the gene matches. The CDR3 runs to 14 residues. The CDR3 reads CASSQGQGNTEAFF. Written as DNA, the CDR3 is TGTGCCAGCAGCCAGGGACAGGGGAACACTGAAGCTTTCTTT.

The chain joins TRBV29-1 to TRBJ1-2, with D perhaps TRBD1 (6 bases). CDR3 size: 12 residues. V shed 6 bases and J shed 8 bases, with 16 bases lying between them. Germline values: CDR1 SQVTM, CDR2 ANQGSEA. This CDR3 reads CSVAGTRKGYTF. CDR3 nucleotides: TGCAGCGTCGCCGGGACAAGGAAGGGCTACACCTTC.

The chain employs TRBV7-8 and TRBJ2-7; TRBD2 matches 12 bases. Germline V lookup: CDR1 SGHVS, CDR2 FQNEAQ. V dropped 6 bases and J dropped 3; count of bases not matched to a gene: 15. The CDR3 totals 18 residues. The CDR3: CASRPRGGLAGGIYEQYF. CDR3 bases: TGTGCCAGCAGGCCAAGAGGGGGTCTAGCGGGGGGGATCTACGAGCAGTACTTC. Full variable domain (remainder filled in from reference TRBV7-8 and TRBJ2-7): GAGVSQSPRYKVAKRGQDVALRCDPISGHVSLFWYQQALGQGPEFLTYFQNEAQLDKSGLPSDRFFAERPEGSVSTLKIQRTQQEDSAVYLCASRPRGGLAGGIYEQYFGPGTRLTVT.

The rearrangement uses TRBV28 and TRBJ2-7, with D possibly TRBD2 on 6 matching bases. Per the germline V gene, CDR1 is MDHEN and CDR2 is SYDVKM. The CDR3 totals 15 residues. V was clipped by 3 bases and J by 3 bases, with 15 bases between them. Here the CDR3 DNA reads TGTGCCAGCAGTTTGGAGGGTCGGGTAGACTACGAGCAGTACTTC. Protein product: CASSLEGRVDYEQYF. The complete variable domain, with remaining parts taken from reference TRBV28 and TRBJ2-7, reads DVKVTQSSRYLVKRTGEKVFLECVQDMDHENMFWYRQDPGLGLRLIYFSYDVKMKEKGDIPEGYSVSREKKERFSLILESASTNQTSMYLCASSLEGRVDYEQYFGPGTRLTVT.

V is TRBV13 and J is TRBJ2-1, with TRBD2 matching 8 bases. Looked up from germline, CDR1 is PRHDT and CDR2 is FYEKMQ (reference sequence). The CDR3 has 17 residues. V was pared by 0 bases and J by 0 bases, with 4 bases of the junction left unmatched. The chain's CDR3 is CASSLGGAGDSYNEQFF. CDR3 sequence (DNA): TGTGCCAGCAGCTTAGGCGGAGCGGGGGACTCCTACAATGAGCAGTTCTTC.

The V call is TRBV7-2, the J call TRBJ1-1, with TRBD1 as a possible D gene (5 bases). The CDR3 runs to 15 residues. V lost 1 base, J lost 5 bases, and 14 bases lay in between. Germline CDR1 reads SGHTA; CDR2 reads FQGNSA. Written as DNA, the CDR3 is TGTGCCAGCAGCTTAGAGGCCAGGGTCGGGACTGAAGCTTTCTTT. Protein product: CASSLEARVGTEAFF. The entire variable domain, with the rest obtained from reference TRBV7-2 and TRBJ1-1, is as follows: GAGVSQSPSNKVTEKGKDVELRCDPISGHTALYWYRQSLGQGLEFLIYFQGNSAPDKSGLPSDRFSAERTGGSVSTLTIQRTQQEDSAVYLCASSLEARVGTEAFFGQGTRLTVV.

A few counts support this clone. For the CDR3, the DNA is TGCGCCAGCTTAGACTCGGCTGGGGCCAACGTCCTGACTTTC. Its protein product is CASLDSAGANVLTF. The genes are TRBV5-1 and TRBJ2-6; D call uncertain. With 7 bases removed from V and 2 bases from J, the gap between germline ends came to 10 bases. There are 14 residues in the CDR3. Germline loops: CDR1 SGHRS, CDR2 YFSETQ.

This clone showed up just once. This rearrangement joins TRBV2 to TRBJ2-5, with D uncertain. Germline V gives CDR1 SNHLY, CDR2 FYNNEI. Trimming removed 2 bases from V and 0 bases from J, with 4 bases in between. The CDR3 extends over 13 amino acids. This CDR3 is CASSEIYQETQYF. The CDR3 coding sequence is TGTGCCAGCAGTGAAATCTACCAAGAGACCCAGTACTTC. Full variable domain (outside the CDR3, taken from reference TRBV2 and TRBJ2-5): EPEVTQTPSHQVTQMGQEVILRCVPISNHLYFYWYRQILGQKVEFLVSFYNNEISEKSEIFDDQFSVERPDGSNFTLKIRSTKLEDSAMYFCASSEIYQETQYFGPGTRLLVL.

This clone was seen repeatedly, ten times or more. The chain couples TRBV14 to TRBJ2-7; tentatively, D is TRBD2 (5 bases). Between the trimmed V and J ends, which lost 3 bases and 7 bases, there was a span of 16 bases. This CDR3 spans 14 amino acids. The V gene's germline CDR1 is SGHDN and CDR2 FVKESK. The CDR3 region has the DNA TGTGCCAGCAGCCAGATGCGGGTAGCGAGTGAGCAGTACTTC. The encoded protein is CASSQMRVASEQYF.

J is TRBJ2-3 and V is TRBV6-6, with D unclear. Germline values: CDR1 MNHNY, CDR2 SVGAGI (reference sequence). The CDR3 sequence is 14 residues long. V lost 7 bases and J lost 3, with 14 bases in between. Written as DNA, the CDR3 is TGTGCCAGCATCGACTTAAAACTAACAGATACGCAGTATTTT. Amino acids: CASIDLKLTDTQYF.

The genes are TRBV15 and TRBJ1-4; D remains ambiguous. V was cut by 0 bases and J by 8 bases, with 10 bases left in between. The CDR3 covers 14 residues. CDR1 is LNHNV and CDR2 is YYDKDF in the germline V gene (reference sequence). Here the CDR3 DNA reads TGTGCCACCAGCAGAGATCGAACGGAGGAAAAACTGTTTTTT. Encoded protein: CATSRDRTEEKLFF.

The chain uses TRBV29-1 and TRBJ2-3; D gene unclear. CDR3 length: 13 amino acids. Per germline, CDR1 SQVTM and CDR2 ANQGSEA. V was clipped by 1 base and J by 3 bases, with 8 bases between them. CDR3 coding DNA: TGCAGCGTTGAAGCTGTGACAACAGATACGCAGTATTTT. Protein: CSVEAVTTDTQYF.

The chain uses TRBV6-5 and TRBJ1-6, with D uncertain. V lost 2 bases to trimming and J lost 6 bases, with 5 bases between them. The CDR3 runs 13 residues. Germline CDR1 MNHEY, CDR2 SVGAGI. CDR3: CASSYLSNSPLHF. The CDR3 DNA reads TGTGCCAGCAGTTACCTATCTAATTCACCCCTCCACTTT.